This T cell receptor (beta chain) is from a study of chemoradiotherapy in HPV16-positive cancers. Study conclusions and caveats: HPV-responsive T-cell expansion during chemoradiotherapy was linked to improved recurrence-free survival in HPV16-positive patients.

The CDR3 spans 17 residues. The ends were cut back, 4 bases at V and 5 bases at J, with 22 bases in the middle. Per the germline V gene, CDR1 is SGHRS and CDR2 is YFSETQ. Generated by immunoSEQ multiplex PCR, the TCRdb table keeps only in-frame clones and is missing some. The sample contains approximately 15,000 clones, roughly 89% of which appear only once. Concerning this clone itself: No antigen is known for it.

The specimen was tumor tissue, collected from a patient who underwent chemoradiotherapy. This receptor was taken from a human donor with HPV-associated anogenital cancer. This rearrangement joins TRBV5-1 to TRBJ2-1; no clear D gene. CDR3 sequence reads: CASSRSPLGNIDNEQFF. In nucleotides, the CDR3 is TGCGCCAGCAGCCGGAGCCCCCTAGGGAATATCGACAATGAGCAGTTCTTC. The full variable domain, its missing parts supplied by reference TRBV5-1 and TRBJ2-1, is KAGVTQTPRYLIKTRGQQVTLSCSPISGHRSVSWYQQTPGQGLQFLFEYFSETQRNKGNFPGRFSGRQFSNSRSEMNVSTLELGDSALYLCASSRSPLGNIDNEQFFGPGTRLTVL.